The 31 T cell receptor beta chains reported below all come from one sample, sequenced in a study of T cell responses to AZD1222 COVID-19 vaccine. This table comes from immunoSEQ multiplex PCR, and its TCRdb copy is limited to in-frame clones, with some not included. The data hold about 160,000 clones, with about 90% observed a single time. Here the sequenced sample was peripheral blood, taken on day 0 of AZD1222 vaccination. The receptor set was obtained from an adult in good health.

The V gene is TRBV3-1 (or the pseudogene TRBV3-2), the J gene TRBJ1-2; a possible D gene is TRBD1 (6 bases). V lost 0 bases and J lost 1, with 12 bases in between. The CDR3 loop spans 16 amino acids. CDR1 is LGHDT, CDR2 YNNKEL, per germline (reference sequence). The CDR3 region has the DNA TGTGCCAGCAGCCAAGAAATGCACAGGGTTAACTATGGCTACACCTTC. It encodes CASSQEMHRVNYGYTF.

The J gene is TRBJ2-3, the V gene TRBV3-1 (or the pseudogene TRBV3-2), with 10 bases that match TRBD1. Germline CDR1 LGHDT, CDR2 YNNKEL (reference sequence). This CDR3 is built from 18 residues. The V gene end was trimmed by 6 bases and the J gene end by 2 bases; junction bases not matched to a gene: 14. The CDR3 bases are TGTGCCAGCAGTCTAAACGGAGACAGGGGGCAGGTCACAGATACGCAGTATTTT. It is translated as CASSLNGDRGQVTDTQYF.

This chain joins TRBV14 and TRBJ2-1, with D maybe TRBD1 (6 bases). The CDR3 is 17 residues long. CDR1 and CDR2 (germline): SGHDN, FVKESK. V was pared by 0 bases and J by 10 bases, with 22 bases between. The CDR3 loop is CASSQEGGELAPPEQFF. In nucleotides, the CDR3 is TGTGCCAGCAGCCAAGAAGGGGGAGAATTAGCGCCACCGGAGCAGTTCTTC.

The chain uses TRBV7-2 and TRBJ1-1; TRBD1 matches 9 bases. Trimming took 1 base from V and 4 from J; bases not matched to a gene: 4. The CDR3 runs 15 residues. The V gene's germline CDR1 is SGHTA and CDR2 FQGNSA. CDR3: CASSLEGQGVTEAFF. CDR3 sequence (DNA): TGTGCCAGCAGCTTAGAGGGACAGGGCGTCACTGAAGCTTTCTTT.

This chain connects TRBV15 to TRBJ2-5; tentative D call: TRBD2 (5 bases). V lost 7 bases, J lost 1 base, and 16 bases lay in between. The CDR3 spans 15 residues. Germline values: CDR1 LNHNV, CDR2 YYDKDF (reference sequence). CDR3 region: CATTPRSGIQETQYF. The CDR3 DNA follows: TGTGCCACCACCCCCCGGTCGGGGATCCAAGAGACCCAGTACTTC.

This sequence joins TRBV2 and TRBJ2-2, with TRBD2 as a possible D gene (5 bases). Looked up from germline, CDR1 is SNHLY and CDR2 is FYNNEI. The CDR3 extends over 12 amino acids. Trimming took 5 bases from V and 5 from J, leaving 6 bases between them. The CDR3 region is CASSSGTGELFF. The CDR3 DNA reads as TGTGCCAGCAGTTCGGGGACCGGGGAGCTGTTTTTT.

This chain connects TRBV7-2 to TRBJ1-5; a weak D match, TRBD1 (6 bases). CDR3 length equals 15 residues. Looked up from germline, CDR1 is SGHTA and CDR2 is FQGNSA. Trimming took off 1 base at V and 1 base at J, with 8 bases between the two ends. The CDR3 DNA reads as TGTGCCAGCAGCTTAGAAGGACAGAGCAATCAGCCCCAGCATTTT. Its translation: CASSLEGQSNQPQHF. The whole variable domain, remainder taken from reference TRBV7-2 and TRBJ1-5, is GAGVSQSPSNKVTEKGKDVELRCDPISGHTALYWYRQSLGQGLEFLIYFQGNSAPDKSGLPSDRFSAERTGGSVSTLTIQRTQQEDSAVYLCASSLEGQSNQPQHFGDGTRLSIL.

V and J are TRBV27 and TRBJ2-4, with 12 bases that match TRBD1. V dropped 2 bases and J dropped 13; count of bases not matched to a gene: 12. CDR3 length: 16 residues. Germline V gives CDR1 MNHEY, CDR2 SMNVEV (reference sequence). CDR3 nucleotide sequence: TGTGCCAGCAGTTTAGGGGGACAGGGGGCGATTTTAAAGCAGTACTTC. This sequence encodes CASSLGGQGAILKQYF.

The chain has TRBV11-3 and TRBJ1-1; D gene ambiguous. Germline-derived CDR1 and CDR2 are SGHNT and YENEEA. V lost 0 bases to trimming and J lost 4 bases, with 6 bases between them. This CDR3 is 13 amino acids long. The CDR3 sequence: CASSLDSATEAFF. Here the CDR3 DNA reads TGTGCCAGCAGCTTAGATTCAGCCACTGAAGCTTTCTTT. Variable domain in full (rest from reference TRBV11-3 and TRBJ1-1): EAGVVQSPRYKIIEKKQPVAFWCNPISGHNTLYWYLQNLGQGPELLIRYENEEAVDDSQLPKDRFSAERLKGVDSTLKIQPAELGDSAVYLCASSLDSATEAFFGQGTRLTVV.

This clone was detected once. V is TRBV2 and J is TRBJ2-7; D may be TRBD2 (6 bases). The V and J ends lost 2 bases and 3 bases respectively, with 8 bases between them. Germline V gene lookup returns CDR1 SNHLY and CDR2 FYNNEI. The length of the CDR3 is 13 residues. This chain's CDR3 is CASSESSGYEQYF. The CDR3 DNA follows: TGTGCCAGCAGTGAAAGTAGCGGCTACGAGCAGTACTTC. The variable domain in full, with the rest retrieved from reference TRBV2 and TRBJ2-7, is EPEVTQTPSHQVTQMGQEVILRCVPISNHLYFYWYRQILGQKVEFLVSFYNNEISEKSEIFDDQFSVERPDGSNFTLKIRSTKLEDSAMYFCASSESSGYEQYFGPGTRLTVT.

This chain uses TRBV7-3 with TRBJ2-3; weak D call: TRBD2 (5 bases). Trimming took off 5 bases at V and 1 base at J, with 10 bases between the two ends. This CDR3 contains 14 residues. Germline CDR1 is SGHTA and CDR2 is FQGTGA. CDR3 nucleotides: TGTGCCAGCAGCCGATCCGGGGGCACAGATACGCAGTATTTT. It yields the protein CASSRSGGTDTQYF.

The genes are TRBV5-1 and TRBJ1-6; D remains unclear. The germline V gene has CDR1 SGHRS and CDR2 YFSETQ. The ends were cut back, 2 bases at V and 5 bases at J, with 5 bases in the middle. The CDR3 is 13 residues long. CDR3 DNA: TGCGCCAGCAGCTTTGGAGATAATTCACCCCTCCACTTT. Encoded protein: CASSFGDNSPLHF.

This clone appeared a few times. The chain employs TRBV28 and TRBJ2-7; 9 nucleotides agree with TRBD1. V lost 6 bases and J lost 5; bases outside the gene matches: 11. The CDR3 spans 15 residues. Germline V CDR1 and CDR2: MDHEN, SYDVKM. CDR3 amino acids: CASRIFRDRADEQYF. CDR3 nucleotide sequence: TGTGCCAGCAGGATATTCCGGGACAGGGCGGACGAGCAGTACTTC.

V and J are TRBV6-1 and TRBJ2-7; a possible D gene is TRBD1 (5 bases). The germline CDR1 and CDR2 sequences are MNHNS and SASEGT. Deletions cut 2 bases from V and 0 bases from J, with 11 bases between. This CDR3 comprises 15 residues. The CDR3 region has the DNA TGTGCCAGCAGTGAATTTGGGGCAGGCTCCTACGAGCAGTACTTC. It yields the protein CASSEFGAGSYEQYF.

The chain has TRBV28 and TRBJ1-6, with 7 bases fitting TRBD1. Germline CDR1 is MDHEN and CDR2 is SYDVKM. Unmatched junction bases numbered 5, after V lost 1 base and J lost 8 bases. The CDR3 runs 15 residues. The DNA of the CDR3 is TGTGCCAGCAGTTTATTGGGCGACAGGGATTCACCCCTCCACTTT. Amino acid sequence: CASSLLGDRDSPLHF.

This clone was observed a single time. The chain recombines TRBV7-2 with TRBJ1-5; weak D call: TRBD1 (6 bases). Trimming shortened V by 5 bases and J by 0 bases, and 14 bases separated the two germline ends. The CDR3 spans 16 residues. CDR1 is SGHTA and CDR2 is FQGNSA in the germline V gene. DNA for the CDR3: TGTGCCAGCAGCCCGGGACATTTGTATAGCAATCAGCCCCAGCATTTT. It yields the protein CASSPGHLYSNQPQHF.

The table lists this clone with a few counts. In nucleotides, the CDR3 is TGTGCCACCGACAGTGGAAGTTCACCCCTCCACTTT. Residues: CATDSGSSPLHF. The chain combines TRBV24-1 with TRBJ1-6; D is possibly TRBD1 (5 bases). Germline V CDR1 and CDR2: KGHDR, SFDVKD. The CDR3 loop spans 12 amino acids. Trimming shortened V by 9 bases and J by 9 bases, and 11 bases separated the two germline ends.

The CDR3 sequence is CASSLGPDQPQHF. The CDR3 DNA sequence: TGTGCCAGCAGCCTCGGGCCCGATCAGCCCCAGCATTTT. V gene TRBV7-2 combines with J gene TRBJ1-5; D is unclear. Germline CDR1 and CDR2: SGHTA and FQGNSA. The CDR3 has 13 amino acids. The V end was cut by 5 bases, the J end by 5 bases, with 10 bases between.

The rearrangement links TRBV9 to TRBJ1-1, with D maybe TRBD1 (6 bases). Per germline, CDR1 SGDLS and CDR2 YYNGEE. The CDR3 sequence is 14 residues long. Deletions cut 3 bases from V and 10 bases from J, with 19 bases between. The CDR3 coding sequence is TGTGCCAGCAGCGAGGGGGACCACCCGGTGGCAGCTTTCTTT. This translates into CASSEGDHPVAAFF.

The rearrangement links TRBV5-1 to TRBJ2-2, with 11 bases identical to TRBD1. This CDR3 spans 16 amino acids. Losses at the gene ends were 4 bases for V and 6 bases for J; bases not matched to a gene: 8. Germline V lookup: CDR1 SGHRS, CDR2 YFSETQ. The CDR3 reads CASSREGQGAPGELFF. The CDR3 region has the DNA TGCGCCAGCAGCAGGGAAGGACAGGGGGCCCCCGGGGAGCTGTTTTTT.

V is TRBV3-1 (or the pseudogene TRBV3-2) and J is TRBJ2-7; either TRBD1 or TRBD2 may fit D (5 bases each). The CDR3 contains 16 residues. Germline V CDR1 and CDR2: LGHDT, YNNKEL (reference sequence). Deletions cut 5 bases from V and 1 base from J, with 18 bases between. CDR3 in amino acids: CASSKRAAGSSYEQYF. The CDR3 DNA is TGTGCCAGCAGCAAAAGGGCGGCAGGGAGTTCCTACGAGCAGTACTTC.

V and J are TRBV18 and TRBJ2-7; no clear D. CDR1 KGHSH and CDR2 LQKENI come from the germline V gene. V dropped 3 bases and J dropped 6 bases, with 18 bases sitting between them. This CDR3 has 15 residues. CDR3 coding DNA: TGTGCCAGCTCACCTTTCGGCGACCAGGTCGGCGAGCAGTACTTC. It is translated as CASSPFGDQVGEQYF.

This chain links TRBV2 with TRBJ2-1, with D hard to call. The CDR3 is 11 residues long. The ends were cut back, 3 bases at V and 5 bases at J, with 2 bases in the middle. Germline-derived CDR1 and CDR2 are SNHLY and FYNNEI. The CDR3 protein is CASSDDNEQFF. CDR3 nucleotides: TGTGCCAGCAGTGACGACAATGAGCAGTTCTTC. The whole variable domain, remainder taken from reference TRBV2 and TRBJ2-1, is EPEVTQTPSHQVTQMGQEVILRCVPISNHLYFYWYRQILGQKVEFLVSFYNNEISEKSEIFDDQFSVERPDGSNFTLKIRSTKLEDSAMYFCASSDDNEQFFGPGTRLTVL.

V and J are TRBV19 and TRBJ2-7, with unresolved D. Per the germline V gene, CDR1 is LNHDA and CDR2 is SQIVND (reference sequence). Deletions cut 3 bases from V and 6 bases from J, with 12 bases between. The CDR3 sequence is 13 residues long. The CDR3 DNA reads TGTGCCAGTAGTATGGGGAAGCCGGGCGAGCAGTACTTC. Amino acid sequence: CASSMGKPGEQYF.

This chain joins TRBV20-1 and TRBJ1-1; tentative D call: TRBD1 (5 bases). V gave up 0 bases and J gave up 7 bases, with 6 bases separating them. Germline CDR1 reads DFQATT; CDR2 reads SNEGSKA (reference sequence). The CDR3 totals 11 residues. CDR3 residues: CSAREDSEAFF. Written as DNA, the CDR3 is TGCAGTGCTAGAGAAGACAGTGAAGCTTTCTTT.

The chain has TRBV15 and TRBJ2-7, with TRBD1 as a possible D gene (6 bases). The germline CDR1 and CDR2 sequences are LNHNV and YYDKDF (reference sequence). The CDR3 is 17 residues long. V shed 0 bases and J shed 0 bases, with 15 bases lying between them. CDR3 nucleotides: TGTGCCACCAGCAGAGATTATGGGGGCGGACCCTCCTACGAGCAGTACTTC. As protein: CATSRDYGGGPSYEQYF.

The rearrangement uses TRBV7-2 and TRBJ2-7; the match to TRBD2 covers 7 bases. The CDR3 loop spans 14 amino acids. Per germline, CDR1 SGHTA and CDR2 FQGNSA. V shed 5 bases and J 6 bases; nucleotides not matched to a gene: 10. The CDR3 region has the DNA TGTGCCAGCAGCCAGCGCGGACTAGTAAGCGAGCAGTACTTC. Translating gives CASSQRGLVSEQYF.

Ten or more counts support this clone. The rearrangement links TRBV6-2 or TRBV6-3 to TRBJ2-3; D gene ambiguous. The CDR3 is 13 amino acids. Germline loops: CDR1 MNHEY, CDR2 SVGEGT. V dropped 2 bases and J dropped 0 bases, with 3 bases sitting between them. The CDR3: CASSYTSTDTQYF. For the CDR3, the DNA is TGTGCCAGCAGTTACACTAGCACAGATACGCAGTATTTT.

In this sample, this clone turned up once. The J gene is TRBJ2-7, the V gene TRBV30; 7 bases line up with TRBD2. Germline V lookup: CDR1 GTSNPN, CDR2 SVGIG (reference sequence). J gave up 2 bases and V 4 bases, and 11 bases lay outside the gene matches. CDR3 length equals 15 residues. The CDR3 loop is CAWKAGRGITYEQYF. The CDR3 region has the DNA TGTGCCTGGAAGGCGGGGCGGGGGATTACCTACGAGCAGTACTTC.

The V gene is TRBV18, the J gene TRBJ2-1; 10 nucleotides align to TRBD1. There are 16 residues in the CDR3. Losses at the gene ends were 0 bases for V and 7 bases for J; bases not matched to a gene: 6. The germline gives CDR1 KGHSH, CDR2 LQKENI. In nucleotides, the CDR3 is TGTGCCAGCTCACCACCGGCTAGGACAGGGGGAAATGAGCAGTTCTTC. Protein: CASSPPARTGGNEQFF.

There are a few counts of this clone. The rearrangement joins TRBV12-2 to TRBJ1-1; the table gives TRBD1 as D, unverified against the DNA. TRBV12-2 is given as a pseudogene. The CDR3 runs 14 residues. The CDR3 DNA reads as TGTGCAAGTCGCTTTCTTGGCCCGAACACTGAAGCTTTCTTT. Translating it yields CASRFLGPNTEAFF.